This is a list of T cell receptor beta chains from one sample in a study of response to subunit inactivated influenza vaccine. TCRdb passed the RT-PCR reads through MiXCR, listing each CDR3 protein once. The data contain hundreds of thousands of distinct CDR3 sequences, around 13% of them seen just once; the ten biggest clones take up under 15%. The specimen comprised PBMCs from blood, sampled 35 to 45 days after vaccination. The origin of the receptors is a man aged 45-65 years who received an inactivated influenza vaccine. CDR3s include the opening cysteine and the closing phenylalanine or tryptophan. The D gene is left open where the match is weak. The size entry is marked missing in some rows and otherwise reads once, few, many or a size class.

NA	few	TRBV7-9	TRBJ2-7	CASSHPTGAFYEQYF	TGTGCCAGCAGTCACCCGACCGGCGCCTTCTACGAGCAGTACTTC
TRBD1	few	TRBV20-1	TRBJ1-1	CSARDRGRGRVERTEAFF	TGCAGTGCTAGAGATCGCGGCAGGGGGCGAGTAGAACGGACTGAAGCTTTCTTT
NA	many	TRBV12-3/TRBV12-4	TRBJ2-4	CASSFVQPTDIQYF	TGTGCCAGCAGTTTTGTCCAACCGACAGACATTCAGTACTTC
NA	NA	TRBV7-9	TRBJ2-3	CASSRRLRERTDTQYF	TGTGCCAGCAGCCGCCGCTTAAGGGAGCGCACAGATACGCAGTATTTT
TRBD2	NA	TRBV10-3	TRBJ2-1	CAISEPGLAGGPSNEQFF	TGTGCCATCAGTGAGCCGGGACTAGCGGGAGGGCCATCCAATGAGCAGTTCTTC
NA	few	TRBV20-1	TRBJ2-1	CSARDAIRPEQFF	TGCAGTGCTAGAGATGCCATTAGGCCTGAGCAGTTCTTC
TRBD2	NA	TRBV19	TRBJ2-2	CASSPRTSGITGELFF	TGTGCCAGTAGTCCCCGGACTAGCGGGATCACCGGGGAGCTGTTTTTT
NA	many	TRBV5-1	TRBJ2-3	CASSLVSQGFTDTQYF	TGCGCCAGCAGCTTGGTGAGCCAGGGGTTCACAGATACGCAGTATTTT
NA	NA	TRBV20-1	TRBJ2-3	CSALPWVSTDTQYF	TGCAGTGCCTTGCCCTGGGTTAGCACAGATACGCAGTATTTT
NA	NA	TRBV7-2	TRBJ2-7	CASSFATGGASYEQYF	TGTGCCAGCAGCTTTGCTACAGGCGGGGCTTCCTACGAGCAGTACTTC
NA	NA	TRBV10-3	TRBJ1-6	CAISESGQRAPLHF	TGTGCCATCAGTGAGTCGGGGCAGCGCGCACCCCTCCACTTT
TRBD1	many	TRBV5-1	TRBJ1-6	CASSDQTGGEDSPLHF	TGCGCCAGCAGCGACCAGACAGGGGGCGAGGATTCACCCCTCCACTTT
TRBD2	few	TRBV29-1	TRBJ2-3	CSAVILAGVTDTQYF	TGCAGCGCCGTAATACTAGCGGGAGTAACAGATACGCAGTATTTT
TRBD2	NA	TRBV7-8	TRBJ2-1	CASSKRGPGLSGSKYNEQFF	TGTGCCAGCAGCAAACGAGGCCCGGGGTTAAGCGGGAGCAAGTACAATGAGCAGTTCTTC
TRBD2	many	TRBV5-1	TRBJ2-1	CASSLRPSGGAAEQFF	TGCGCCAGCAGCTTGAGGCCCAGCGGGGGGGCCGCTGAGCAGTTCTTC
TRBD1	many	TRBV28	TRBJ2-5	CASSLELWDRGDKTQYF	TGTGCCAGCAGTCTCGAATTATGGGACAGGGGCGACAAGACCCAGTACTTC
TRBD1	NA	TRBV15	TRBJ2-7	CATSEGQGASEQYF	TGTGCCACCAGCGAGGGACAGGGGGCAAGCGAGCAGTACTTC
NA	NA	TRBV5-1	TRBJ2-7	CASSLGALSSYEQYF	TGCGCCAGCAGCTTGGGGGCACTAAGCTCCTACGAGCAGTACTTC
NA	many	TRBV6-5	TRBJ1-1	CASRTGTTRGNTEAFF	TGTGCCAGCAGGACCGGGACAACAAGGGGGAACACTGAAGCTTTCTTT
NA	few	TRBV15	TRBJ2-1	CATSRDPGIGYNEQFF	TGTGCCACCAGCAGAGATCCGGGGATAGGCTACAATGAGCAGTTCTTC
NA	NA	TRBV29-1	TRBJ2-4	CSAVQMPVAKNIQYF	TGCAGCGCCGTCCAAATGCCGGTGGCCAAAAACATTCAGTACTTC
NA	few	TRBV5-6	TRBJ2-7	CASSLELLGEQYF	TGTGCCAGCAGCTTGGAACTCCTCGGCGAGCAGTACTTC
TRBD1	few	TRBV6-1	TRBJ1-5	CASSPGQLNQPQHF	TGTGCCAGCAGCCCGGGACAGCTGAATCAGCCCCAGCATTTT
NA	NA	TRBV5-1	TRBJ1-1	CASSLVGDVTEAFF	TGCGCCAGCAGCCTTGTGGGGGATGTGACTGAAGCTTTCTTT
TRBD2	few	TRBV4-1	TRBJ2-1	CASSQVAGVIASYNEQFF	TGCGCCAGCAGCCAAGTTGCGGGGGTCATCGCCTCCTACAATGAGCAGTTCTTC
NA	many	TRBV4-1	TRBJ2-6	CASSQDTGANVLTF	TGCGCCAGCAGCCAAGATACCGGGGCCAACGTCCTGACTTTC
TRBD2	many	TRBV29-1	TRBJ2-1	CSVEDTSGRAEQFF	TGCAGCGTTGAAGATACGAGCGGGAGAGCTGAGCAGTTCTTC
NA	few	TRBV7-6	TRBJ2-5	CASSLGPVAETQYF	TGTGCCAGCAGCTTAGGACCTGTGGCGGAGACCCAGTACTTC
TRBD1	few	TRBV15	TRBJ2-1	CATSRGIPQGITYNEQFF	TGTGCCACCAGCAGAGGTATCCCACAGGGGATCACCTACAATGAGCAGTTCTTC
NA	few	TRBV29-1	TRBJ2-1	CSGGGVYNEQFF	TGCAGCGGTGGAGGGGTTTACAATGAGCAGTTCTTC
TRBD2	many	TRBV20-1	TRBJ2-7	CSARVGGLPSFPYEQYF	TGCAGTGCTAGAGTTGGGGGACTACCGTCCTTCCCCTACGAGCAGTACTTC
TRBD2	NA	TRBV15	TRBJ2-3	CATSRAGGSGDTQYF	TGTGCCACCAGCAGAGCTGGCGGGAGTGGAGATACGCAGTATTTT
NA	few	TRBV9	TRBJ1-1	CASSVVAGPNTEAFF	TGTGCCAGCAGCGTAGTGGCAGGGCCGAACACTGAAGCTTTCTTT
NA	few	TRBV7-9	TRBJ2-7	CASSSVGAYEQYF	TGTGCCAGCAGCTCAGTGGGGGCCTACGAGCAGTACTTC
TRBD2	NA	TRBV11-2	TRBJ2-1	CASSFRRDRRGDEQFF	TGTGCCAGCAGCTTTAGGAGGGACCGCCGGGGGGATGAGCAGTTCTTC
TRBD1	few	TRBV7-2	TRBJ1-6	CASSLAGQGVTSSPLHF	TGTGCCAGCAGCTTAGCGGGACAGGGTGTCACGAGTTCACCCCTCCACTTT
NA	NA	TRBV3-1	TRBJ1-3	CASSQGLVSGNTKYF	TGTGCCAGCAGCCAGGGACTGGTCTCTGGAAACACCAAATATTTT
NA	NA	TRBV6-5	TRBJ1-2	CASSYSKTLSYGYTF	TGTGCCAGCAGTTACTCGAAGACACTTAGCTATGGCTACACCTTC
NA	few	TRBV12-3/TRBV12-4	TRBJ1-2	CASILGQQPYGYTF	TGTGCCAGCATTCTAGGGCAGCAACCTTATGGCTACACCTTC
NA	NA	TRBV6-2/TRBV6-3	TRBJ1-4	CASRGLLAWSGSSEKLFF	TGTGCCAGCAGAGGACTCCTCGCCTGGTCTGGGTCCTCGGAAAAACTGTTTTTT
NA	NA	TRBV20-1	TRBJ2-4	CSAGGQTMKNIQYF	TGCAGTGCGGGGGGACAGACCATGAAAAACATTCAGTACTTC
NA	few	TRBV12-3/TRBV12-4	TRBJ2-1	CASRAVYEQFF	TGTGCCAGCAGGGCCGTATACGAGCAGTTCTTC
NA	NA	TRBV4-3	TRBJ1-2	CASSHTDYGYTF	TGCGCCAGCAGCCATACCGACTATGGCTACACCTTC
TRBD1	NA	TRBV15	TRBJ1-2	CATSRGDRGWPVYGYTF	TGTGCCACCAGCAGAGGGGACAGGGGGTGGCCTGTCTATGGCTACACCTTC
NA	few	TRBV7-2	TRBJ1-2	CASSATVRDLPAF	TGTGCCAGCAGCGCCACTGTCCGGGACCTCCCGGCCTTC
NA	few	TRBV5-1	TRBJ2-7	CASSLERASYEQYF	TGCGCCAGCAGCTTGGAGAGAGCGTCCTACGAGCAGTACTTC
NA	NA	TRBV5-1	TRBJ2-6	CASSLNTLYSGANVLTF	TGCGCCAGCAGCTTGAACACTTTGTACTCTGGGGCCAACGTCCTGACTTTC
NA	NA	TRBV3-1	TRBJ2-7	CASSQAGSQYF	TGTGCCAGCAGCCAGGCGGGATCGCAGTACTTC